The 29 T cell receptor beta chains presented below share a single source sample, sequenced in a study of T cell repertoires in cytomegalovirus infection. What these receptors recognize is not known. TCRdb re-called the reads with MiXCR, one entry per CDR3 protein. This table has nearly 700,000 distinct CDR3 sequences, approximately 33% appearing once. The sample here was cultured PBMCs, taken from culture after CMV antigen stimulation. These receptors were collected from a human donor in good health (CMV status not recorded). Some clones in this sample may be carry-over from other donors' samples.

V usage is TRBV7-9 and J usage is TRBJ1-1; 8 bases align to TRBD1. CDR3 length: 15 residues. V dropped 7 bases and J dropped 5; count of bases not matched to a gene: 12. Germline CDR1 and CDR2: SEHNR and FQNEAQ (reference sequence). CDR3 sequence (DNA): TGTGCCAGCACCGACACAAGACAGGGGTGGACTGAAGCTTTCTTT. It is translated as CASTDTRQGWTEAFF.

The V call is TRBV7-9, the J call TRBJ2-7; possible D gene TRBD1, 7 bases. Between the trimmed V and J ends, which lost 5 bases and 6 bases, there was a span of 20 bases. Germline values: CDR1 SEHNR, CDR2 FQNEAQ (reference sequence). The CDR3 has 15 residues. CDR3 DNA: TGTGCCAGCAGCCGAGGGTGGTCAGGGGGGTCCGAGCAGTACTTC. Translating gives CASSRGWSGGSEQYF.

V usage is TRBV28 and J usage is TRBJ1-4; D gene ambiguous. Germline values: CDR1 MDHEN, CDR2 SYDVKM. Trimming removed 2 bases at V and 0 bases at J, with 10 bases between. This CDR3 has 16 residues. The CDR3 sequence: CASSLLGAATNEKLFF. CDR3 DNA sequence: TGTGCCAGCAGTTTACTGGGTGCCGCAACTAATGAAAAACTGTTTTTT.

This clonotype was picked up a small number of times. The gene calls are TRBV6-1 and TRBJ1-4; 7 nucleotides agree with TRBD1. With 4 bases clipped from V and 7 bases from J, the junction kept 9 bases outside the gene matches. Germline CDR1 reads MNHNS; CDR2 reads SASEGT. The CDR3 loop spans 15 amino acids. CDR3 in DNA: TGTGCCAGCAGTGGGGAGACAGGGACTGGTGAAAAACTGTTTTTT. Protein product: CASSGETGTGEKLFF.

The CDR3 region has the DNA TGCGCCAGCAGCGCCCGACAGGGCGTTTCCTACGAGCAGTACTTC. Protein product: CASSARQGVSYEQYF. The chain employs TRBV4-1 and TRBJ2-7, with 7 nucleotides matching TRBD1. The CDR3 is 15 residues long. The V gene end was trimmed by 5 bases and the J gene end by 1 base; junction bases not matched to a gene: 8. Germline V gene data show CDR1 as MGHRA and CDR2 as YSYEKL.

V is TRBV7-9 and J is TRBJ2-7, with D hard to call. Per germline, CDR1 SEHNR and CDR2 FQNEAQ (reference sequence). This CDR3 region has 15 residues. The ends were cut back, 5 bases at V and 6 bases at J, with 20 bases in the middle. CDR3 nucleotide sequence: TGTGCCAGCAGCGCCGCTGAAGAATTTCTATCCGAGCAGTACTTC. Encoded protein: CASSAAEEFLSEQYF.

CDR3 protein: CASNDRGGGDYGYTF. In DNA, the CDR3 is TGTGCCAGTAATGACCGAGGAGGAGGGGACTATGGCTACACCTTC. The V and J genes are TRBV19 and TRBJ1-2; weak D call: TRBD1 (5 bases). V was pared by 7 bases and J by 3 bases, with 18 bases between. This CDR3 contains 15 residues. CDR1 LNHDA and CDR2 SQIVND come from the germline V gene (reference sequence). Supplemented by reference TRBV19 and TRBJ1-2, the full variable domain reads DGGITQSPKYLFRKEGQNVTLSCEQNLNHDAMYWYRQDPGQGLRLIYYSQIVNDFQKGDIAEGYSVSREKKESFPLTVTSAQKNPTAFYLCASNDRGGGDYGYTFGSGTRLTVV.

This clonotype was seen many times. The genes are TRBV7-6 and TRBJ1-1, with TRBD1 matching over 8 bases. The CDR3 runs 14 residues. The V gene's germline CDR1 is SGHVS and CDR2 FNYEAQ. Losses at the gene ends were 5 bases for V and 1 base for J; bases not matched to a gene: 3. CDR3: CASSKQGGNTEAFF. CDR3 coding DNA: TGTGCCAGCAGCAAACAGGGGGGGAACACTGAAGCTTTCTTT.

This clonotype came up once. The chain is built from TRBV7-6 and TRBJ2-1; no firm D call. The CDR3 totals 12 residues. CDR1 is SGHVS and CDR2 is FNYEAQ in the germline V gene. Between the trimmed V and J ends, which lost 3 bases and 8 bases, there was a span of 8 bases. In DNA, the CDR3 is TGTGCCAGCAGCTTCGTCCGTGATGAGCAGTTCTTC. Translated: CASSFVRDEQFF.

The chain couples TRBV18 to TRBJ2-3; 10 bases map to TRBD2. The CDR3 is 16 residues long. The germline CDR1 and CDR2 sequences are KGHSH and LQKENI. V dropped 3 bases and J dropped 5; count of bases not matched to a gene: 8. CDR3 sequence (DNA): TGTGCCAGCTCACCCCAAGCGGGAGGGCCAGAAGATACGCAGTATTTT. It codes for CASSPQAGGPEDTQYF. The full variable domain, rest sourced from reference TRBV18 and TRBJ2-3, is NAGVMQNPRHLVRRRGQEARLRCSPMKGHSHVYWYRQLPEEGLKFMVYLQKENIIDESGMPKERFSAEFPKEGPSILRIQQVVRGDSAAYFCASSPQAGGPEDTQYFGPGTRLTVL.

The V call is TRBV27, the J call TRBJ2-1, with 9 bases that match TRBD1. CDR1 and CDR2 from the germline V gene are MNHEY and SMNVEV (reference sequence). This CDR3 is built from 16 residues. J gave up 10 bases and V 4 bases, and 14 bases lay outside the gene matches. CDR3 bases: TGTGCCAGCAGTTCATCCGGGACAGGGACCCGGAGGGAGCAGTTCTTC. It yields the protein CASSSSGTGTRREQFF.

This clonotype has a handful of counts. The rearrangement uses TRBV20-1 and TRBJ2-3; 8 bases map to TRBD1. Germline CDR1 and CDR2: DFQATT and SNEGSKA (reference sequence). After removal of 0 bases from V and 4 bases from J, the junction contained 6 bases not matched to a gene. CDR3 length: 15 amino acids. CDR3 residues: CSARDPGQDPDTQYF. The CDR3 DNA reads as TGCAGTGCTAGAGATCCGGGACAGGATCCAGATACGCAGTATTTT.

This clonotype appeared a single time. V usage is TRBV5-6 and J usage is TRBJ1-1; D ambiguous. The ends were cut back, 4 bases at V and 7 bases at J, with 11 bases in the middle. The CDR3 runs 12 residues. In germline, CDR1 is SGHDT, CDR2 YYEEEE. The CDR3 region has the DNA TGTGCCAGCAGCCTCGGAGTATTTGAAGCTTTCTTT. Translating gives CASSLGVFEAFF.

This chain connects TRBV7-9 to TRBJ1-2; D is unresolved. The germline CDR1 and CDR2 sequences are SEHNR and FQNEAQ (reference sequence). There are 13 residues in the CDR3. V was trimmed by 3 bases and J by 5 bases, leaving 10 bases between them. CDR3 residues: CASSFREGYGYTF. As DNA, the CDR3 is TGTGCCAGCAGCTTTAGGGAAGGGTATGGCTACACCTTC.

This chain joins TRBV4-3 and TRBJ1-1, with D possibly being TRBD1 (6 bases). Germline values: CDR1 LGHNA, CDR2 YSLEER. This CDR3 is 15 amino acids long. Trimming took off 3 bases at V and 1 base at J, with 12 bases between the two ends. CDR3 sequence: CASSHSGTTNTEAFF. The CDR3 bases are TGCGCCAGCAGCCATTCCGGGACAACGAACACTGAAGCTTTCTTT.

This sequence joins TRBV6-6 and TRBJ1-4; D gene unclear. Trimming removed 4 bases from V and 0 bases from J, with 6 bases in between. The germline V gene has CDR1 MNHNY and CDR2 SVGAGI (reference sequence). The CDR3 has 14 amino acids. The CDR3 DNA reads TGTGCCAGCAGTTCGACGACAACTAATGAAAAACTGTTTTTT. As protein: CASSSTTTNEKLFF.

This chain links TRBV19 with TRBJ1-5; 8 bases map to TRBD1. V dropped 5 bases and J dropped 6; count of bases not matched to a gene: 12. The length of the CDR3 is 16 residues. Germline CDR1 is LNHDA and CDR2 is SQIVND (reference sequence). In DNA, the CDR3 is TGTGCCAGTAGTCCGATCGACAGGGGTGATTTTCAGCCCCAGCATTTT. The encoded protein is CASSPIDRGDFQPQHF.

This clonotype has ten or more counts. V is TRBV7-2 and J is TRBJ2-7, with 7 bases matching TRBD2. From germline, CDR1 is SGHTA and CDR2 FQGNSA. The CDR3 runs 16 residues. The J segment lost 2 bases and the V segment lost 1 base, leaving 8 bases of the junction unmatched. The DNA of the CDR3 is TGTGCCAGCAGCTTAGTAGGAGTTGCGGGGGCCTACGAGCAGTACTTC. This translates into CASSLVGVAGAYEQYF.

The sample holds a few counts of this clonotype. This chain uses TRBV7-9 with TRBJ2-1; the match to TRBD2 covers 11 bases. After removal of 4 bases from V and 8 bases from J, the junction contained 10 bases not matched to a gene. CDR3 size: 16 residues. Germline assignment: CDR1 SEHNR and CDR2 FQNEAQ (reference sequence). The CDR3 DNA follows: TGTGCCAGCAGCTCAGCACCTAGCGGGAGGATCTATGAGCAGTTCTTC. The encoded protein is CASSSAPSGRIYEQFF. The entire variable domain, with the rest obtained from reference TRBV7-9 and TRBJ2-1, is as follows: DTGVSQNPRHKITKRGQNVTFRCDPISEHNRLYWYRQTLGQGPEFLTYFQNEAQLEKSRLLSDRFSAERPKGSFSTLEIQRTEQGDSAMYLCASSSAPSGRIYEQFFGPGTRLTVL.

The CDR3 reads CSAPSGGQYEQYF. Written as DNA, the CDR3 is TGCAGTGCTCCAAGCGGGGGGCAGTACGAGCAGTACTTC. J is TRBJ2-7 and V is TRBV20-1; 9 bases are a match to TRBD2. In germline, CDR1 is DFQATT, CDR2 SNEGSKA (reference sequence). Losses at the gene ends were 5 bases for V and 4 bases for J; bases not matched to a gene: 6. The CDR3 runs to 13 residues.

The V gene is TRBV6-1, the J gene TRBJ2-1; 8 bases are a match to TRBD1. V gave up 5 bases and J gave up 0 bases; unmatched junction bases: 6. The CDR3 contains 16 residues. Germline loops: CDR1 MNHNS, CDR2 SASEGT. The CDR3 nucleotides are TGTGCCAGCAGTACGACAGGGGTAAGCTCCTACAATGAGCAGTTCTTC. Translated, it gives CASSTTGVSSYNEQFF.

A few counts support this clonotype. Written as DNA, the CDR3 is TGTGCCAGCAGTGGACTAGCGGACACAGATACGCAGTATTTT. Its translation: CASSGLADTDTQYF. The chain is built from TRBV12-3 or TRBV12-4 and TRBJ2-3, with 10 bases matching TRBD2. The CDR3 loop spans 14 amino acids. J gave up 2 bases and V 5 bases, and 1 base lay outside the gene matches.

The chain combines TRBV6-6 with TRBJ1-1, with a tentative D call TRBD1 (6 bases). This CDR3 comprises 14 residues. V lost 6 bases to trimming and J lost 0 bases, with 11 bases between them. Germline V gene data show CDR1 as MNHNY and CDR2 as SVGAGI (reference sequence). The CDR3 DNA reads as TGTGCCAGCAGCACGGGGGCGATGAACACTGAAGCTTTCTTT. The encoded protein is CASSTGAMNTEAFF.

This clonotype appeared a few times. V usage is TRBV19 and J usage is TRBJ2-7; 9 positions match TRBD1. The V gene's germline CDR1 is LNHDA and CDR2 SQIVND (reference sequence). The CDR3 length is 16 residues. The junction had 10 bases not matched to a gene; V was cut back by 5 bases and J by 2 bases. CDR3 region: CASSRGDRESPYEQYF. The CDR3 bases are TGTGCCAGTAGTCGAGGGGACAGGGAGTCCCCCTACGAGCAGTACTTC.

This chain uses TRBV18 with TRBJ2-5; tentatively, D is TRBD1 (5 bases). Germline CDR1 and CDR2: KGHSH and LQKENI. This CDR3 is built from 13 residues. Between the trimmed V and J ends, which lost 2 bases and 4 bases, there was a span of 8 bases. As DNA, the CDR3 is TGTGCCAGCTCACCAAGCCAGGGAGAGACCCAGTACTTC. It translates to CASSPSQGETQYF.

The rearrangement uses TRBV4-2 and TRBJ2-1, with TRBD2 identical over 7 bases. Germline V lookup: CDR1 LGHNA, CDR2 YNFKEQ. The J segment lost 4 bases and the V segment lost 4 bases, leaving 7 bases of the junction unmatched. The CDR3 has 15 amino acids. The CDR3 sequence: CASSPPGLTYNEQFF. The CDR3 nucleotides read TGTGCCAGCAGCCCTCCGGGACTAACTTACAATGAGCAGTTCTTC.

The chain links TRBV19 to TRBJ2-4, with 10 positions matching TRBD1. This CDR3 region has 15 residues. The J segment lost 12 bases and the V segment lost 6 bases, leaving 14 bases of the junction unmatched. The V gene's germline CDR1 is LNHDA and CDR2 SQIVND (reference sequence). The CDR3 region has the DNA TGTGCCAGTAGGCCTGGAGGGGGACAGGGGCTAAATCAGTACTTC. Translated: CASRPGGGQGLNQYF.

This clonotype was seen more than once but under ten times. The chain has TRBV24-1 and TRBJ1-5, with D perhaps TRBD1 (6 bases). Germline V lookup: CDR1 KGHDR, CDR2 SFDVKD. V lost 2 bases and J 1 base, leaving 11 bases between the germline ends. The CDR3 sequence is 16 residues long. CDR3 sequence: CATSDSRGRSNQPQHF. CDR3 DNA sequence: TGTGCCACCAGTGATTCAAGGGGGAGAAGCAATCAGCCCCAGCATTTT.

The V and J genes are TRBV5-4 and TRBJ2-3; 7 bases are a match to TRBD2. Trimming at V came to 7 bases and at J to 0 bases, leaving 8 bases not matched to a gene. This CDR3 is 15 amino acids long. CDR1 is SGHNT and CDR2 is YYREEE in the germline V gene (reference sequence). The CDR3 nucleotides read TGTGCCAGCGGGCCGGGAGGCCGGAGCACAGATACGCAGTATTTT. This encodes CASGPGGRSTDTQYF.